The source of this T cell receptor beta chain is a study of control samples from healthy donors and cancer patients. Assay: immunoSEQ multiplex PCR; the TCRdb copy retains only in-frame clones and omits some. The top ten clones hold roughly 1.5% of a sample with about 180,000 clones, nearly 90% of them seen once. Germline V lookup: CDR1 KGHDR, CDR2 SFDVKD. V lost 1 base and J lost 4, with 1 base in between. The CDR3 spans 11 residues. This clonotype was obtained from a woman in her forties or fifties in good health. The specimen sequenced was blood. The rearrangement links TRBV24-1 to TRBJ2-7, with unresolved D. This CDR3 is CATSDLYEQYF. DNA of the CDR3: TGTGCCACCAGTGATTTATACGAGCAGTACTTC.